This T cell receptor beta chain was obtained from a study of cytomegalovirus exposure and HLA in healthy donors. PCR amplification relied on 60 Vbeta primers (plus 13 Jbeta primers). TCRdb's table, derived via immunoSEQ multiplex PCR, lists solely in-frame clones and lacks some. The sample records nearly 95,000 clones, roughly three fifths being singletons. The sequenced sample was PBMCs. The TCR originated in a woman younger than 45 in good health and CMV-seronegative.

The CDR3 DNA is TGTGCCAGCAGTTACTTGGCGGGAGGGGGGACCGGGGAGCTGTTTTTT. Translated: CASSYLAGGGTGELFF. This chain joins TRBV6-6 and TRBJ2-2; TRBD2 agrees at 9 bases. Germline CDR1 MNHNY, CDR2 SVGAGI (reference sequence). V lost 1 base and J lost 5; bases outside the gene matches: 5. The CDR3 has 16 amino acids.